The clone carrying this TCR beta chain was counted ten times or more. These data belong to a study of glioma-infiltrating T cells. V was cut by 6 bases and J by 6 bases, with 9 bases left in between. The CDR3 loop spans 11 amino acids. Germline values: CDR1 MNHEY, CDR2 SVGEGT. The iRepertoire nested amplicon-rescue multiplex PCR amplified TCR alpha and beta CDR3s from RNA. TCRdb reprocessed the multiplex PCR reads via MiXCR and lists one record per CDR3 protein. The profile shows some 180,000 distinct CDR3 sequences, around 30% of them singletons. The source of this sequence is a human donor with low-grade glioma or glioblastoma, undergoing nonglioma brain surgery, or in good health (not recorded which). The chain couples TRBV6-2 or TRBV6-3 to TRBJ2-7; D gene unclear. The specimen sequenced was glioma tissue, nonneoplastic brain tissue, or PBMCs (not recorded which). DNA of the CDR3: TGTGCCAGCAGGGGGTTCTCCGAGCAGTACTTC. Translation gives CASRGFSEQYF.